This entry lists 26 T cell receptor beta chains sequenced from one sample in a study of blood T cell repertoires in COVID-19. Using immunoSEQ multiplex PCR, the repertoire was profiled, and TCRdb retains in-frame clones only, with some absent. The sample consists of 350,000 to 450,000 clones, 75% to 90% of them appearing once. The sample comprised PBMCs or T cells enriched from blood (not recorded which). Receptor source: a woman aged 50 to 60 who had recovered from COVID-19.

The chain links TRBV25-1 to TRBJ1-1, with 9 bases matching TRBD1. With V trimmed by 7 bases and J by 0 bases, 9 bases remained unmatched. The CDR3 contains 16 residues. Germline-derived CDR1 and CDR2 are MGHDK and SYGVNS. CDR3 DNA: TGTGCCAGCATGCCGGGACAGGGACCTATGAACACTGAAGCTTTCTTT. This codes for CASMPGQGPMNTEAFF.

The DNA for the CDR3 is TGTGCCAGCTCACCCGGGACAGGCGATAATAACTATGGCTACACCTTC. Its protein is CASSPGTGDNNYGYTF. V is TRBV18 and J is TRBJ1-2, with 8 positions matching TRBD1. Per germline, CDR1 KGHSH and CDR2 LQKENI. V gave up 3 bases and J gave up 1 base; unmatched junction bases: 7. This CDR3 is 16 amino acids long.

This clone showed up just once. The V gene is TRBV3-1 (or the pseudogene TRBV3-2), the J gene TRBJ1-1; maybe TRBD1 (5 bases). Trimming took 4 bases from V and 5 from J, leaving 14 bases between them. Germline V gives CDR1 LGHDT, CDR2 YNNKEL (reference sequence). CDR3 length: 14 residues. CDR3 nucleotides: TGTGCCAGCAGCCCGGGTGGGGGGGATACTGAAGCTTTCTTT. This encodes CASSPGGGDTEAFF.

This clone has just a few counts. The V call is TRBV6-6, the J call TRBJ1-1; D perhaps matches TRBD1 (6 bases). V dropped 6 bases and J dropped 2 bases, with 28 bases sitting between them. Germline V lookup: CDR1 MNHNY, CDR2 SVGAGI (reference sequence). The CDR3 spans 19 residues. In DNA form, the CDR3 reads TGTGCCAGCAGCTTCGCGAGTTTTGGGACACACACAGACAACACTGAAGCTTTCTTT. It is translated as CASSFASFGTHTDNTEAFF.

CDR3 nucleotides: TGTGCCAGCAGCTGGGGAGTGAACACTGAAGCTTTCTTT. Protein sequence: CASSWGVNTEAFF. The rearrangement links TRBV5-8 to TRBJ1-1; D is unclear. The germline gives CDR1 SGHTS, CDR2 YDEGEE. V lost 3 bases and J 0 bases, leaving 6 bases between the germline ends. The CDR3 covers 13 residues.

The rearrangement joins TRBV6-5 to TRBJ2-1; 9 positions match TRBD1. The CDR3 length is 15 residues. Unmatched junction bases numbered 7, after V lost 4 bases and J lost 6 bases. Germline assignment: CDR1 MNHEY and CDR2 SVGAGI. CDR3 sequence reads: CASSSGQGVSNEQFF. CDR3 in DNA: TGTGCCAGCAGTTCGGGACAGGGTGTAAGCAATGAGCAGTTCTTC.

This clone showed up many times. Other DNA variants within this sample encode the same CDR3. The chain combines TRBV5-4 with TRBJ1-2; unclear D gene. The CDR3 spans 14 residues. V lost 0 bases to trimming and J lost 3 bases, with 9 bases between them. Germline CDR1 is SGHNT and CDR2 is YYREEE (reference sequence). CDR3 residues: CASSLAREDYGYTF. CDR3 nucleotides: TGTGCCAGCAGCTTGGCCCGGGAGGACTATGGCTACACCTTC.

CDR3 loop: CASSYGGETQYF. The CDR3 DNA sequence: TGTGCCAGCAGTTACGGCGGAGAGACCCAGTACTTC. The rearrangement joins TRBV6-2 or TRBV6-3 to TRBJ2-5, with D unresolved. Per the germline V gene, CDR1 is MNHEY and CDR2 is SVGEGT. Trimming cost V 2 bases and J 4 bases, with 5 bases left between them. The CDR3 extends over 12 amino acids.

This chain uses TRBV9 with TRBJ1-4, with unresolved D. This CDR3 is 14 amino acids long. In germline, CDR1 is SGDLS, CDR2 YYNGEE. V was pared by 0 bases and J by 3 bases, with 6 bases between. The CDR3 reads CASSVAVANEKLFF. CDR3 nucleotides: TGTGCCAGCAGCGTAGCGGTGGCTAATGAAAAACTGTTTTTT.

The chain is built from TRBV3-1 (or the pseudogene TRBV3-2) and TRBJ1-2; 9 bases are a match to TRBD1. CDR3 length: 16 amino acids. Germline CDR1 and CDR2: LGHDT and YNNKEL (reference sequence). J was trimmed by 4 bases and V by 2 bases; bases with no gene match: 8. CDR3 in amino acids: CASSQNTGGASYGYTF. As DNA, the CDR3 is TGTGCCAGCAGCCAAAACACAGGGGGCGCATCCTATGGCTACACCTTC.

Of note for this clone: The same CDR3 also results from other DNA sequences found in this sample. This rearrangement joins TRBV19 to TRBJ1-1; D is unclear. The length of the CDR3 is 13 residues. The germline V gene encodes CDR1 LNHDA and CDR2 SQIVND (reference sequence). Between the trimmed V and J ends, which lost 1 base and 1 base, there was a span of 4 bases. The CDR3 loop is CASSIGQNTEAFF. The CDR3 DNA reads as TGTGCCAGTAGTATAGGGCAGAACACTGAAGCTTTCTTT. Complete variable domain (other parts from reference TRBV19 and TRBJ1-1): DGGITQSPKYLFRKEGQNVTLSCEQNLNHDAMYWYRQDPGQGLRLIYYSQIVNDFQKGDIAEGYSVSREKKESFPLTVTSAQKNPTAFYLCASSIGQNTEAFFGQGTRLTVV.

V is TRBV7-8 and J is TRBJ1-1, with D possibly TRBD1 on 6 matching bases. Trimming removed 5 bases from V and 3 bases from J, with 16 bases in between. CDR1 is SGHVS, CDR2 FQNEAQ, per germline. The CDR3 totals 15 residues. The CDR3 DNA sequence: TGTGCCAGCAGCCCCGGGGGGCCGGGGGACACTGAAGCTTTCTTT. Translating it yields CASSPGGPGDTEAFF.

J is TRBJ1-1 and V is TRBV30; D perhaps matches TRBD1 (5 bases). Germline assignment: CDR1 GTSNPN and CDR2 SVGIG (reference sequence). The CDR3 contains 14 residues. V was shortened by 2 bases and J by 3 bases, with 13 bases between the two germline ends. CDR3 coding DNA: TGTGCCTGGAGTCAGGGTAGGGGATACACTGAAGCTTTCTTT. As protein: CAWSQGRGYTEAFF.

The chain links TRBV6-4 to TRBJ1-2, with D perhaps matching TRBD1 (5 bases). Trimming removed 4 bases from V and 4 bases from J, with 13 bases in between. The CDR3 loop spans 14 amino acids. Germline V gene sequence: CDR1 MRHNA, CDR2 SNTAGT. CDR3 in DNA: TGTGCCAGCAGTGCTGGGGCCCAGGGCTATGGCTACACCTTC. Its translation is CASSAGAQGYGYTF.

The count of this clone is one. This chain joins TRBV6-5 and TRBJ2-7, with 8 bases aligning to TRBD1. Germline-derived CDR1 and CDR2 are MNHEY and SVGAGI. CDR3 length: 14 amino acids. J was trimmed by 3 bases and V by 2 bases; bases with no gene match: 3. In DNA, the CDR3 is TGTGCCAGCAGTTACCGGGACAGGCACTACGAGCAGTACTTC. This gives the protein CASSYRDRHYEQYF.

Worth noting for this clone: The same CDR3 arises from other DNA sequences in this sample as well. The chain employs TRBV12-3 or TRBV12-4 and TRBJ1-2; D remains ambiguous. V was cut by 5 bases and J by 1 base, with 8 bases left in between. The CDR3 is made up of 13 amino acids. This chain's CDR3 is CASSRAGNYGYTF. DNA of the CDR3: TGTGCCAGCAGTCGCGCGGGTAACTATGGCTACACCTTC.

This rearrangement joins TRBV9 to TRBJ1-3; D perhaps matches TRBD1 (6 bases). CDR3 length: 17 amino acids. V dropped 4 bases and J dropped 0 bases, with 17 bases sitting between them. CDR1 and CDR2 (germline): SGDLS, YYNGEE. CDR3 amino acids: CASSLATGGHSGNTIYF. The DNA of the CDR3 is TGTGCCAGCAGCCTCGCGACAGGAGGACACTCTGGAAACACCATATATTTT.

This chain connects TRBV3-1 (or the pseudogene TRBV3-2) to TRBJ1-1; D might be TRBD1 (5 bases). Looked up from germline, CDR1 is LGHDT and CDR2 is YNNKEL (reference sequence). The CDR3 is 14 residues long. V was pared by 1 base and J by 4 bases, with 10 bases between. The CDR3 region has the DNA TGTGCCAGCAGCCAAGCGGGCGGGGGCACTGAAGCTTTCTTT. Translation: CASSQAGGGTEAFF.

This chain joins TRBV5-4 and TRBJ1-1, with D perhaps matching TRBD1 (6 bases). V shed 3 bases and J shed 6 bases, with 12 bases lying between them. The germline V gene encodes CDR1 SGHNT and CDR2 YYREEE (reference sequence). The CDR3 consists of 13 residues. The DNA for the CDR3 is TGTGCCAGCAGCTCGTGGACAGTTTCTGAAGCTTTCTTT. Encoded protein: CASSSWTVSEAFF.

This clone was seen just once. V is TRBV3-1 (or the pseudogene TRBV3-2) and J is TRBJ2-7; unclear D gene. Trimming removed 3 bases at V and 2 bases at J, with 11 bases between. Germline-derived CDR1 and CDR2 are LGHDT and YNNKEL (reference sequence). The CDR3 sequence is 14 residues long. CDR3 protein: CASSHRDPTYEQYF. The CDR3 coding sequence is TGTGCCAGCAGCCATCGAGATCCGACCTACGAGCAGTACTTC.

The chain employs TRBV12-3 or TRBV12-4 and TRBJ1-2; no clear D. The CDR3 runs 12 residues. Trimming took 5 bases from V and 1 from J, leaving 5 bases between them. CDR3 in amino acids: CASSPVNYGYTF. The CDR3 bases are TGTGCCAGCAGTCCAGTTAACTATGGCTACACCTTC.

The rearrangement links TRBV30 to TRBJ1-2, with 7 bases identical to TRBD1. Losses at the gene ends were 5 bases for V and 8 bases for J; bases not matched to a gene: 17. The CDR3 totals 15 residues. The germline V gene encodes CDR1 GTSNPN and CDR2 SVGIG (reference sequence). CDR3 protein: CAWAPTDRAFGGYTF. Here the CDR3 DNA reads TGTGCCTGGGCCCCCACCGACAGGGCCTTTGGGGGCTACACCTTC. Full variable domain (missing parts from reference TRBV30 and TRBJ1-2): SQTIHQWPATLVQPVGSPLSLECTVEGTSNPNLYWYRQAAGRGLQLLFYSVGIGQISSEVPQNLSASRPQDRQFILSSKKLLLSDSGFYLCAWAPTDRAFGGYTFGSGTRLTVV.

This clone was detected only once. The CDR3: CASSRFGLAGRTDTQYF. Here the CDR3 DNA reads TGTGCCAGCAGCCGGTTCGGTCTAGCGGGGCGCACAGATACGCAGTATTTT. The gene calls are TRBV5-4 and TRBJ2-3, with 9 bases aligning to TRBD2. V lost 4 bases and J lost 1; bases outside the gene matches: 10. Germline V gene data show CDR1 as SGHNT and CDR2 as YYREEE (reference sequence). The CDR3 totals 17 residues. The full variable domain, with the rest looked up from reference TRBV5-4 and TRBJ2-3, is ETGVTQSPTHLIKTRGQQVTLRCSSQSGHNTVSWYQQALGQGPQFIFQYYREEENGRGNFPPRFSGLQFPNYSSELNVNALELDDSALYLCASSRFGLAGRTDTQYFGPGTRLTVL.

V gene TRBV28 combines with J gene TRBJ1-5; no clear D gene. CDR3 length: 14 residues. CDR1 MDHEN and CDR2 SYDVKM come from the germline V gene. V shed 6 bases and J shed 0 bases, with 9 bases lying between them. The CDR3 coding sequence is TGTGCCAGCAGACCAGACAATAGCAATCAGCCCCAGCATTTT. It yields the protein CASRPDNSNQPQHF.

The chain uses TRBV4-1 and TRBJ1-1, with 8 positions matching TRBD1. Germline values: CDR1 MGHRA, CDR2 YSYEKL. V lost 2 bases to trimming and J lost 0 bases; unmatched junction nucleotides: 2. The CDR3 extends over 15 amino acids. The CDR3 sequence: CASSQQGALNTEAFF. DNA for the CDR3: TGCGCCAGCAGCCAACAGGGGGCTTTGAACACTGAAGCTTTCTTT.

CDR3 sequence: CASSLVGATNEKLFF. CDR3 nucleotide sequence: TGTGCCAGCAGCTTAGTAGGGGCAACTAATGAAAAACTGTTTTTT. The chain carries TRBV13 and TRBJ1-4; tentative D call: TRBD1 (5 bases). Germline V lookup: CDR1 PRHDT, CDR2 FYEKMQ (reference sequence). There are 15 residues in the CDR3. V lost 1 base and J 0 bases, leaving 6 bases between the germline ends.